Here is one T cell receptor (beta chain) with its context. Across about two dozen US areas, participants ranged in age from roughly 18 to 95 years. Donors of Cohort 3 who recovered were those that had two negative PCRs, clearance, or symptom resolution. V was shortened by 3 bases and J by 5 bases, with 5 bases between the two germline ends. The CDR3 runs to 11 residues. Germline V gene data show CDR1 as LGHDT and CDR2 as YNNKEL (reference sequence). Some clones are missing from TCRdb's copy, which holds only in-frame ones; the method was immunoSEQ multiplex PCR. This sample has 190,000 or so clones; 70% to 90% occur once, and the top ten carry approximately 8.7%. The data stem from a study of blood T cell repertoires in COVID-19. Overall study context: COVID-19 samples collected from the United States, Italy and Spain covered acute and convalescent phases.

The chain uses TRBV3-1 (or the pseudogene TRBV3-2) and TRBJ2-7; D is undetermined. The source of this sequence is a man between 35 and 55 years old who had recovered from COVID-19. Sequenced: PBMCs or T cells enriched from blood (not recorded which). Written as DNA, the CDR3 is TGTGCCAGCAGCCATCGAGACGAGCAGTACTTC. Its protein is CASSHRDEQYF.